The clone carrying this TCR beta chain was counted many times. Its antigen is not identified. The sample comes from a study of identical twins. The study, taken as a whole, reports: Insertions were reduced in abundant cord blood beta clonotypes but not in memory repertoires.

TCRdb used MiXCR to reprocess the 5' RACE reads, holding one entry per CDR3 protein. Here the sample spans 400,000 to 500,000 distinct CDR3 sequences, approximately 14% being singletons. This same sample was also taken into another study, of yellow fever vaccine responses in identical twins. Per that study: Twin vaccine T cell responses reportedly seemed partly convergent, partly personalized.

The origin of this receptor is a woman in her late teens or twenties in good health. What was sequenced was CD4+ T cells sorted from blood.

The CDR3 bases are TGTGCCAGCAGCACCCGACAGGGGGTAATTGAAGCTTTCTTT. This gives the protein CASSTRQGVIEAFF. The chain combines TRBV12-3 or TRBV12-4 with TRBJ1-1; 9 bases agree with TRBD1. J was trimmed by 7 bases and V by 6 bases; bases with no gene match: 9. The CDR3 is 14 residues long.